The rows below give T cell receptor beta chains drawn from one sample of a study of spatial heterogeneity in lung cancer. TCRdb recomputed calls from the 5' RACE reads with MiXCR, one row per CDR3 protein. The sample lists 100,000 to 120,000 distinct CDR3 sequences, more than 10% occurring once. Sample: PBMCs, taken at follow-up. The source is a female donor with early-stage non-small cell lung cancer. The CDR3 runs from the conserved cysteine through the conserved F or W. The order of the fields is J gene, D gene, clone size, V gene, CDR3 protein, CDR3 DNA. The D gene is left open where the match is weak. For some rows the clone size is stated as once, few or many, or as a class when expanded; others skip it.

>TRBJ2-3|TRBD2|many|TRBV6-2/TRBV6-3
CASSYFVGRVADTQYF
TGTGCCAGCAGTTACTTCGTCGGGAGGGTGGCAGATACGCAGTATTTT
>TRBJ2-7|.|few|TRBV28
CASSSGLYEQYF
TGTGCCAGCAGTTCGGGACTCTACGAGCAGTACTTC
>TRBJ2-5|.|.|TRBV7-9
CASSLGSLQETQYF
TGTGCCAGCAGCTTAGGCAGTTTACAAGAGACCCAGTACTTC
>TRBJ1-6|TRBD1|.|TRBV30
CAWSVLGQLNSPLHF
TGTGCCTGGAGTGTATTGGGACAGCTTAATTCACCCCTCCACTTT
>TRBJ2-3|TRBD1|few|TRBV28
CASRDRVYTQYF
TGTGCCAGCAGGGACAGGGTATATACGCAGTATTTT
>TRBJ2-5|.|.|TRBV27
CALTRETQYF
TGTGCCCTCACGCGAGAGACCCAGTACTTC
>TRBJ2-6|TRBD1|few|TRBV6-5
CASSPGQVLSSGANVLTF
TGTGCCAGCAGCCCGGGACAGGTTTTAAGCTCTGGGGCCAACGTCCTGACTTTC
>TRBJ2-2|TRBD2|many|TRBV5-4
CASSWTSGNTGELFF
TGTGCCAGCAGCTGGACTAGCGGAAACACCGGGGAGCTGTTTTTT
>TRBJ2-5|TRBD2|many|TRBV7-2
CASSPGTSETQYF
TGTGCCAGCAGCCCGGGGACTAGTGAGACCCAGTACTTC
>TRBJ2-5|TRBD2|.|TRBV28
CASSEAGGAETQYF
TGTGCCAGCAGTGAGGCGGGGGGGGCAGAGACCCAGTACTTC
>TRBJ2-7|TRBD1|few|TRBV14
CASSHSAGTVKPYEQYF
TGTGCCAGCAGCCATTCGGCCGGGACAGTTAAACCCTACGAGCAGTACTTC
>TRBJ2-1|.|.|TRBV3-1
CASSPPQPGRYNEQFF
TGTGCCAGCAGCCCCCCGCAACCTGGGAGATACAATGAGCAGTTCTTC
>TRBJ2-1|.|many|TRBV29-1
CSVGGTVRGEQFF
TGCAGCGTTGGCGGGACAGTACGTGGGGAGCAGTTCTTC
>TRBJ2-5|.|.|TRBV7-2
CASSLENQETQYF
TGTGCCAGCAGCTTAGAGAACCAAGAGACCCAGTACTTC
>TRBJ2-6|.|few|TRBV7-3
CASTLLSSGANVLTF
TGTGCCAGCACCCTTCTTAGCTCTGGGGCCAACGTCCTGACTTTC
>TRBJ2-7|.|medium-sized|TRBV28
CASSFSNEQYF
TGTGCCAGCAGTTTTAGCAACGAGCAGTACTTC
>TRBJ1-1|.|.|TRBV29-1
CSVVQIFNTEAFF
TGCAGCGTTGTACAGATTTTCAACACTGAAGCTTTCTTT
>TRBJ2-2|.|few|TRBV11-2
CASSFEHRVTGELFF
TGTGCCAGCAGCTTTGAACACCGTGTCACCGGGGAGCTGTTTTTT
>TRBJ1-4|TRBD1|.|TRBV2
CASSGTGQYQKLFF
TGTGCCAGCAGTGGTACGGGACAGTACCAAAAACTGTTTTTT
>TRBJ2-7|.|few|TRBV28
CASSFLWGVATYEQYF
TGTGCCAGCAGTTTCTTATGGGGGGTCGCCACCTACGAGCAGTACTTC
>TRBJ2-1|TRBD1|few|TRBV7-2
CASSLGQGFYNEQFF
TGTGCCAGCAGCCTGGGACAGGGGTTCTACAATGAGCAGTTCTTC
>TRBJ2-1|TRBD2|many|TRBV29-1
CSVDSGRGLNEQFF
TGCAGCGTTGATAGCGGGAGGGGTCTCAATGAGCAGTTCTTC
>TRBJ2-3|.|many|TRBV3-1
CASSQGNRGGWSTDTQYF
TGTGCCAGCAGCCAGGGGAATCGGGGCGGTTGGAGCACAGATACGCAGTATTTT
>TRBJ1-1|.|many|TRBV5-1
CASSLDAGRTEAFF
TGCGCCAGCAGCTTGGACGCCGGGAGGACTGAAGCTTTCTTT
>TRBJ2-1|TRBD2|many|TRBV19
CASNRASGPQEQFF
TGTGCCAGTAACCGGGCTAGCGGGCCCCAGGAGCAGTTCTTC
>TRBJ2-3|TRBD2|few|TRBV5-5
CASSATSGGIRTDTQYF
TGTGCCAGCAGCGCCACTAGCGGGGGGATCCGCACAGATACGCAGTATTTT
>TRBJ1-4|.|.|TRBV7-6
CASSLGIVQGNEKLFF
TGTGCCAGCAGCTTAGGAATCGTTCAGGGAAATGAAAAACTGTTTTTT
>TRBJ2-1|TRBD2|.|TRBV2
CASKKGDYYNEQFF
TGTGCCAGCAAAAAAGGGGACTATTACAATGAGCAGTTCTTC
>TRBJ1-2|TRBD1|.|TRBV4-3
CASSLTGAGGYTF
TGCGCCAGCAGCCTCACAGGGGCCGGAGGCTACACCTTC
>TRBJ2-7|.|many|TRBV6-2/TRBV6-3
CASSRERSYEQYF
TGTGCCAGCAGTCGGGAGCGGAGCTACGAGCAGTACTTC
>TRBJ1-1|.|many|TRBV10-3
CAISTDGNTEAFF
TGTGCCATTAGCACGGACGGGAACACTGAAGCTTTCTTT
>TRBJ1-2|.|many|TRBV7-9
CASSFSNYGYTF
TGTGCCAGCAGCTTCAGTAACTATGGCTACACCTTC
>TRBJ2-3|TRBD2|few|TRBV6-5
CASRAGVWGTDTQYF
TGTGCCAGCAGAGCGGGAGTCTGGGGCACAGATACGCAGTATTTT
>TRBJ1-1|.|many|TRBV10-3
CAISETGRAFF
TGTGCCATCAGTGAGACAGGGCGGGCTTTCTTT
>TRBJ2-3|.|many|TRBV19
CASSMIHGYTDTQYF
TGTGCCAGTAGTATGATCCACGGATACACAGATACGCAGTATTTT
>TRBJ2-6|.|few|TRBV19
CASTQTYSGANVLTF
TGTGCCAGTACTCAAACATATTCTGGGGCCAACGTCCTGACTTTC
>TRBJ2-1|TRBD2|few|TRBV19
CASSIMSGSLNEQFF
TGTGCCAGTAGTATAATGAGCGGGAGTCTTAATGAGCAGTTCTTC
>TRBJ2-2|.|few|TRBV7-9
CASAGGLKTSGELFF
TGTGCCAGCGCCGGGGGCCTGAAGACATCCGGGGAGCTGTTTTTT
>TRBJ1-5|TRBD1|few|TRBV19
CASSSVNQGAGQPQHF
TGTGCCAGTAGTTCAGTAAACCAGGGGGCAGGTCAGCCCCAGCATTTT